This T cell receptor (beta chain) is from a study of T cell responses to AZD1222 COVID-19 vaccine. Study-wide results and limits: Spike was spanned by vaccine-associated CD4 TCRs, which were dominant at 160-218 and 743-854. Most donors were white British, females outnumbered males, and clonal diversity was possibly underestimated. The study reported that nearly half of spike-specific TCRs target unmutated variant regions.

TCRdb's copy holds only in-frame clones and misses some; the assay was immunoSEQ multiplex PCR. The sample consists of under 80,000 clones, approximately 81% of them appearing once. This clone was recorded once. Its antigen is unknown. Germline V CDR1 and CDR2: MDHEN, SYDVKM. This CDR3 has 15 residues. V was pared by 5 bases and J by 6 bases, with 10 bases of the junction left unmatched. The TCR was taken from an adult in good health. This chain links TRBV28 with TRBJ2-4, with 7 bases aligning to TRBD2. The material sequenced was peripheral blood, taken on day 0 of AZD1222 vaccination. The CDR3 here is CASSPPSTSINIQYF. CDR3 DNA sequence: TGTGCCAGCAGTCCCCCCTCGACTAGCATAAACATTCAGTACTTC. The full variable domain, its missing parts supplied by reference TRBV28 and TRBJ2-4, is DVKVTQSSRYLVKRTGEKVFLECVQDMDHENMFWYRQDPGLGLRLIYFSYDVKMKEKGDIPEGYSVSREKKERFSLILESASTNQTSMYLCASSPPSTSINIQYFGAGTRLSVL.